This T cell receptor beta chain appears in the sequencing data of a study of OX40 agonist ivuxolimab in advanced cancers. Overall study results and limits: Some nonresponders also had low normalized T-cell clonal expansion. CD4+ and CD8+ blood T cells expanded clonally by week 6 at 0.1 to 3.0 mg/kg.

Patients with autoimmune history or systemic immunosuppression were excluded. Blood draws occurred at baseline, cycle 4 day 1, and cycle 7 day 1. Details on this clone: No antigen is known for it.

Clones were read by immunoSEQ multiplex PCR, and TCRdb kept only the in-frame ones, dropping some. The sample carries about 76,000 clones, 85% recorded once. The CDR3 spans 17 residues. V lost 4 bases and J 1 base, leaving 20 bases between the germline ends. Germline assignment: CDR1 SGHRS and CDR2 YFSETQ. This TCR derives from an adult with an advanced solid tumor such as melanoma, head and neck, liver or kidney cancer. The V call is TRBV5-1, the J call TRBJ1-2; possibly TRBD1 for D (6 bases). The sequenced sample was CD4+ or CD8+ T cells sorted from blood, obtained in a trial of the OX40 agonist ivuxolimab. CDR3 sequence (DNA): TGCGCCAGCAGCGTAGACACCTCAGGGGCCTTTAACTATGGCTACACCTTC. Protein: CASSVDTSGAFNYGYTF.